This is a list of T cell receptor beta chains from one sample in a study of cytomegalovirus exposure and HLA in healthy donors. Generated by immunoSEQ multiplex PCR, the TCRdb table keeps only in-frame clones and is missing some. Of 110,000 to 150,000 clones listed, roughly 80% are singletons. Source material: PBMCs. These receptors were collected from a female donor in good health and CMV-seronegative. The CDR3 runs from the conserved cysteine through the conserved F or W. D genes are given only for firm matches. The listing skips clone size in some rows; elsewhere it reads once, few, many or a size class.

CDR3 protein	D gene	V gene	J gene	clone size
CASSPPGALEGANVLTF	.	TRBV7-8	TRBJ2-6	.
CASSLDRGSEAFF	TRBD1	TRBV5-1	TRBJ1-1	.
CSAYPRDTEGADTQYF	.	TRBV29-1	TRBJ2-3	.
CASSKTVNNEKLFF	.	TRBV14	TRBJ1-4	.
CASSPRTGGSNQPQHF	TRBD1	TRBV19	TRBJ1-5	.
CASREGAFNYGYTF	TRBD1	TRBV2	TRBJ1-2	.
CASSFGPTNTEAFF	.	TRBV5-1	TRBJ1-1	.
CASSIGQNNQPQHF	.	TRBV19	TRBJ1-5	.
CASTDLLLPDSYNEQFF	.	TRBV10-2	TRBJ2-1	few
CASSPTDRVWGLDTQYF	TRBD1	TRBV7-9	TRBJ2-3	.
CASSQDRRDEQFF	.	TRBV4-2	TRBJ2-1	.
CATSPRGTGVSGELFF	TRBD1	TRBV15	TRBJ2-2	.
CSAGLAGGRETQYF	TRBD2	TRBV29-1	TRBJ2-5	.
CASSLGSESGGGLFF	TRBD1	TRBV28	TRBJ1-4	.
CASSFDRGLAFF	TRBD1	TRBV5-5	TRBJ1-1	.
CASSSGQLYNEQFF	.	TRBV7-6	TRBJ2-1	few
CASSLEVGQNTEAFF	.	TRBV5-1	TRBJ1-1	.
CASSEIGLAGETQYF	TRBD2	TRBV10-1	TRBJ2-5	.
CASSPRLAEQETQYF	TRBD2	TRBV7-9	TRBJ2-5	.
CASSPRLAGEGEQFF	TRBD2	TRBV4-1	TRBJ2-1	.
CASSYAASEAFF	.	TRBV6-6	TRBJ1-1	.
CASSSFTPLAGENEQFF	TRBD2	TRBV7-8	TRBJ2-1	.
CASSPLTGWNEQFF	.	TRBV18	TRBJ2-1	.
CASSHGTYSSYNEQFF	.	TRBV2	TRBJ2-1	.
CASSVTSGWSYEQYF	TRBD2	TRBV2	TRBJ2-7	.
CASSPKGHGDEKLFF	.	TRBV7-9	TRBJ1-4	.
CASRKGGTVGDTQYF	.	TRBV2	TRBJ2-3	few
CASSLGTVNQPQHF	TRBD1	TRBV7-9	TRBJ1-5	few
CASSKGEYRGGTGELFF	TRBD1	TRBV19	TRBJ2-2	once
CASSLRTGDNYGYTF	TRBD1	TRBV27	TRBJ1-2	.
CASSLGQRALSYEQYF	.	TRBV5-1	TRBJ2-7	.